A selection of T cell receptor beta chains follows, all from one sample in a study of T cells after yellow fever vaccination. Via MiXCR, TCRdb re-called the 5' RACE reads, giving one row per CDR3 protein. The table has about 630,000 distinct CDR3 sequences, roughly an eighth seen once. Sequencing was performed on PBMCs, taken on the day of the yellow fever booster vaccination. These receptors all stem from a man aged 25 to 40 who received the YFV17D yellow fever vaccine. Each CDR3 is given with its conserved first and last residue. A D gene is named only where the DNA matches it firmly. The listing skips clone size in some rows; elsewhere it reads once, few, many or a size class.

CSASPAGVYEQYF TGCAGTGCTAGCCCAGCGGGAGTCTACGAGCAGTACTTC TRBJ2-7 - TRBV20-1 TRBD2
CASRDSNQETQYF TGTGCCAGCAGGGACTCGAACCAAGAGACCCAGTACTTC TRBJ2-5 few TRBV6-8 -
CASIPPGRTSGGELFF TGTGCCAGCATCCCACCGGGTCGGACATCGGGCGGGGAGCTGTTTTTT TRBJ2-2 - TRBV7-2 -
CASSDWTSGSSYKQYF TGTGCCAGCAGTGATTGGACTAGCGGGAGCTCCTACAAGCAGTACTTC TRBJ2-7 - TRBV25-1 TRBD2
CASSLSYGGTDTQYF TGTGCCAGCAGCTTAAGTTACGGGGGCACAGATACGCAGTATTTT TRBJ2-3 few TRBV7-2 -
CASSPTGGLMSEAFF TGTGCCAGCAGTCCTACGGGGGGGCTGATGAGTGAAGCTTTCTTT TRBJ1-1 few TRBV6-1 -
CASSPQGRFYNEQFF TGTGCCAGCTCACCACAGGGGCGCTTTTACAATGAGCAGTTCTTC TRBJ2-1 - TRBV18 -
CASSHSGTSGFYEQYF TGTGCCAGCAGTCATTCCGGGACTAGCGGGTTCTACGAGCAGTACTTC TRBJ2-7 few TRBV7-2 TRBD2
CSAPKATSGTDTQYF TGCAGTGCCCCAAAAGCGACTAGCGGCACAGATACGCAGTATTTT TRBJ2-3 few TRBV20-1 TRBD2
CASSYPSGSQSAFF TGTGCCAGCAGTTACCCTTCGGGCTCTCAATCAGCTTTCTTT TRBJ1-1 few TRBV28 -
CASSYSGRAMYQPQHF TGTGCCAGCAGTTACTCTGGCAGGGCAATGTATCAGCCCCAGCATTTT TRBJ1-5 many TRBV6-5 -
CASSSGANSGANVLTF TGTGCCAGCAGCTCCGGGGCCAACTCTGGGGCCAACGTCCTGACTTTC TRBJ2-6 few TRBV11-2 -
CSATRQHNEQFF TGCAGTGCTACCCGACAGCACAATGAGCAGTTCTTC TRBJ2-1 few TRBV20-1 -
CSARELYTDTQYF TGCAGTGCTAGAGAGCTGTACACAGATACGCAGTATTTT TRBJ2-3 few TRBV20-1 -
CASSLTSGSGFF TGTGCCAGCAGCTTGACTAGCGGGAGTGGGTTCTTC TRBJ2-1 many TRBV2 TRBD2
CASSSGTSGLTQYF TGTGCCAGCAGCTCAGGGACTAGCGGCCTTACGCAGTATTTT TRBJ2-3 - TRBV7-2 TRBD2
CASSGLGLAGGGTTDTQYF TGTGCCAGCAGTGGCTTGGGACTAGCGGGAGGGGGGACCACAGATACGCAGTATTTT TRBJ2-3 few TRBV11-1 TRBD2
CSSWGQGQETQYF TGCAGCTCCTGGGGACAGGGGCAAGAGACCCAGTACTTC TRBJ2-5 many TRBV29-1 TRBD1